Described below is a single T cell receptor beta chain sequence and its context. CDR3 length: 12 residues. V was clipped by 7 bases and J by 9 bases, with 19 bases between them. Germline V gene lookup returns CDR1 SQVTM and CDR2 ANQGSEA. Each CDR3 protein gets one entry after TCRdb re-called the 5' RACE reads with MiXCR. Among 430,000 or so distinct CDR3 sequences, less than 25% were seen once, and the ten largest hold 2.9%. The data belong to a study of identical twins. These data were also reused for a study on T cells expressing NK-cell markers. Turning to that study: The study drew TCR beta repertoires from sorted CD3+CD56+NKG2C+, CD3+CD56+NKG2C- and CD3+CD56-NKG2C+ T cells.

This chain joins TRBV29-1 and TRBJ2-7, with D possibly being TRBD1 or TRBD2 (7 bases each). Sequencing input: CD4+ T cells sorted from blood. The receptor was derived from a woman under 30 in good health. CDR3: CSAKTGRDVQYF. The CDR3 DNA is TGCAGCGCCAAGACAGGGAGGGATGTGCAGTACTTC.